This T cell receptor beta chain was identified in a study of beta chain features in type 1 diabetes. As every portion of the isolated RNA was reverse transcribed, the sequencing read expressed TCRB transcripts. Sequenced by immunoSEQ multiplex PCR; TCRdb stores in-frame clones only, minus some. Of 850,000 to 900,000 clones in the sample, roughly a sixth are singletons; the top ten hold 0.02% to 0.025%. It was via CD45RO/CCR7/CD25/CD127/CD95/CD27 that CD4+ naive, central memory, regulatory and stem cell-like memory cells were sorted. The CDR3 length is 15 residues. CDR1 is MDHEN, CDR2 SYDVKM, per germline. V lost 2 bases to trimming and J lost 1 base; unmatched junction nucleotides: 2.

Sequencing was done on a sample of naive CD4+ T cells from blood. The chain combines TRBV28 with TRBJ1-1; 9 nucleotides match TRBD1. This TCR came from a woman under 30 in good health. The chain's CDR3 is CASSLPGQGNTEAFF. In DNA form, the CDR3 reads TGTGCCAGCAGTTTACCGGGACAGGGGAACACTGAAGCTTTCTTT.